These 13 T cell receptor beta chains came from one sample sequenced in a study of shared clonotypes between healthy human individuals. The repertoire was sequenced with immunoSEQ multiplex PCR; TCRdb's copy has only in-frame clones and lacks some. Of 520,000 or so clones in the sample, 75% to 85% were seen once. Sequenced input: PBMCs. All receptors derive from a woman aged 40-49 years in good health. Some clones in this sample may be carry-over from other donors' samples.

The V call is TRBV19, the J call TRBJ2-7; TRBD1 agrees at 9 bases. The germline V gene has CDR1 LNHDA and CDR2 SQIVND (reference sequence). The trim removed 8 bases at V and 5 bases at J, leaving 13 bases unmatched. The CDR3 has 15 residues. CDR3 loop: CASPTNTGGEDEQYF. The CDR3 region has the DNA TGTGCCAGTCCTACTAACACAGGGGGCGAGGACGAGCAGTACTTC.

The rearrangement uses TRBV10-1 and TRBJ1-4, with D unclear. The germline V gene has CDR1 WNHNN and CDR2 SYGVQD (reference sequence). Trimming cost V 0 bases and J 4 bases, with 9 bases left between them. The CDR3 runs to 15 residues. The CDR3 reads CASSESSQLNEKLFF. For the CDR3, the DNA is TGCGCCAGCAGTGAGTCGAGTCAGCTTAATGAAAAACTGTTTTTT.

V gene TRBV6-1 combines with J gene TRBJ2-7, with 8 bases that match TRBD2. Germline loops: CDR1 MNHNS, CDR2 SASEGT. The trim removed 3 bases at V and 2 bases at J, leaving 3 bases unmatched. The CDR3 runs to 14 residues. CDR3 in amino acids: CASSEGLETYEQYF. Here the CDR3 DNA reads TGTGCCAGCAGTGAGGGACTAGAAACCTACGAGCAGTACTTC.

A single count supports this clone. The chain has TRBV25-1 and TRBJ1-2; D gene ambiguous. V lost 6 bases to trimming and J lost 3 bases, with 8 bases between them. The CDR3 length is 12 residues. Germline CDR1 and CDR2: MGHDK and SYGVNS. Here the CDR3 reads CASSRGHYGYTF. CDR3 nucleotides: TGTGCCAGCAGCCGGGGTCACTATGGCTACACCTTC.

In this sample, this clone turned up a few times. The chain employs TRBV6-1 and TRBJ2-3; the D gene is possibly TRBD1 (7 bases). The CDR3 consists of 14 residues. The V gene's germline CDR1 is MNHNS and CDR2 SASEGT. The ends were cut back, 6 bases at V and 5 bases at J, with 15 bases in the middle. The CDR3 here is CASRAGTAGDTQYF. The CDR3 DNA reads TGTGCCAGCAGGGCTGGGACAGCGGGAGATACGCAGTATTTT.

At least ten counts were recorded for this clone. The chain joins TRBV30 to TRBJ1-4; 8 bases are shared with TRBD1. The CDR3 extends over 14 amino acids. V lost 5 bases and J lost 7; bases outside the gene matches: 9. Looked up from germline, CDR1 is GTSNPN and CDR2 is SVGIG (reference sequence). The CDR3 loop reads CAWDPGQEGEKLFF. The CDR3 nucleotides read TGTGCCTGGGACCCGGGACAGGAGGGTGAAAAACTGTTTTTT.

The rearrangement links TRBV18 to TRBJ2-1; TRBD2 matches 8 bases. This CDR3 has 17 residues. V lost 3 bases, J lost 2 bases, and 9 bases stayed unmatched. Germline V lookup: CDR1 KGHSH, CDR2 LQKENI. CDR3 loop: CASSPGQERGPYNEQFF. CDR3 in DNA: TGTGCCAGCTCACCGGGGCAGGAGCGGGGGCCCTACAATGAGCAGTTCTTC.

The chain has TRBV9 and TRBJ1-1; D is undetermined. This CDR3 has 14 residues. The germline gives CDR1 SGDLS, CDR2 YYNGEE. The V end lost 1 base, the J end lost 4 bases, and 11 bases lay between the germline ends. The CDR3 nucleotides are TGTGCCAGCAGCGTACGCCCTGGGGTCACTGAAGCTTTCTTT. This sequence encodes CASSVRPGVTEAFF.

This clone showed up just once. The chain is built from TRBV19 and TRBJ2-2, with no clear D. With 4 bases removed from V and 8 bases from J, the gap between germline ends came to 8 bases. The V gene's germline CDR1 is LNHDA and CDR2 SQIVND (reference sequence). CDR3 length: 12 residues. CDR3: CASSRREGELFF. CDR3 bases: TGTGCCAGTAGTAGGAGAGAGGGGGAGCTGTTTTTT.

Comments on this clone: A far bigger clonotype differs at one base, so this is likely a read error. The chain recombines TRBV9 with TRBJ1-2; 9 bases match TRBD1. Germline CDR1 reads SGDLS; CDR2 reads YYNGEE. The CDR3 extends over 15 amino acids. The CDR3 region is CASSAGTGRSYGCTF. In DNA, the CDR3 is TGTGCCAGCAGCGCCGGGACAGGGCGGTCCTATGGCTGCACCTTC.

The V call is TRBV11-1, the J call TRBJ1-1; a weak D match, TRBD1 (6 bases). Germline CDR1 reads SGHAT; CDR2 reads FQDESV (reference sequence). The CDR3 consists of 14 residues. Trimming stripped 1 base from V and 1 base from J, with 7 bases between. The CDR3 is CASSLVTGNTEAFF. CDR3 DNA sequence: TGTGCCAGCAGCTTAGTGACAGGGAACACTGAAGCTTTCTTT.

This clone has more than one count but fewer than ten. The chain has TRBV19 and TRBJ1-1; a weak D match, TRBD1 (6 bases). V shed 3 bases and J shed 4 bases, with 15 bases lying between them. This CDR3 has 15 amino acids. CDR1 LNHDA and CDR2 SQIVND come from the germline V gene (reference sequence). The DNA of the CDR3 is TGTGCCAGTAGTATTTTAAGGGGGGTGGCCACTGAAGCTTTCTTT. This translates into CASSILRGVATEAFF.

The chain combines TRBV6-5 with TRBJ2-7; 7 bases agree with TRBD2. The V and J ends lost 1 base and 2 bases, in that order; junction bases with no gene match: 5. This CDR3 has 15 amino acids. Germline assignment: CDR1 MNHEY and CDR2 SVGAGI. CDR3 in DNA: TGTGCCAGCAGTTACTTGTCGGGAGGAGCCTACGAGCAGTACTTC. It codes for CASSYLSGGAYEQYF.